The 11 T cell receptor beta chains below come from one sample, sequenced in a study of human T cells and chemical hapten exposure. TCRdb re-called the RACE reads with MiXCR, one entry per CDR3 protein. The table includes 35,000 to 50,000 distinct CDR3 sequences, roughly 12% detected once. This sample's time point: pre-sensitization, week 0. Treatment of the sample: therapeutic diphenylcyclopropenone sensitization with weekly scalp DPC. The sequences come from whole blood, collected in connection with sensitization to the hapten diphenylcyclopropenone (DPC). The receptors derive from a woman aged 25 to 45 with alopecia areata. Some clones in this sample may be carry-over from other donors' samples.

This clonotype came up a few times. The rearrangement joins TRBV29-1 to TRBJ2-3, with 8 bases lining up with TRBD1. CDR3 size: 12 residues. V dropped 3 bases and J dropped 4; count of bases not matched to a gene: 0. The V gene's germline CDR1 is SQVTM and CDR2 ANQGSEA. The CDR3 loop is CSVETGADTQYF. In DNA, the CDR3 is TGCAGCGTTGAGACAGGGGCAGATACGCAGTATTTT.

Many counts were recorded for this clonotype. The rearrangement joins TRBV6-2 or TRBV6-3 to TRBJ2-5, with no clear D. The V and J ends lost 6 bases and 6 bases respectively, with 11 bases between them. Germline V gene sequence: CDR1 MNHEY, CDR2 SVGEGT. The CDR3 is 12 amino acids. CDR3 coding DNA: TGTGCCAGCAGGGGCACGGCGAAGACCCAGTACTTC. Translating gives CASRGTAKTQYF.

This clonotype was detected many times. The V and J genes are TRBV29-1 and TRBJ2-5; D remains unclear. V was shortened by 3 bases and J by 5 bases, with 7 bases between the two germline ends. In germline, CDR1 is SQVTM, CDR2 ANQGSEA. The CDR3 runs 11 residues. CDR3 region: CSVEGHETQYF. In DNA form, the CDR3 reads TGCAGCGTTGAGGGCCATGAGACCCAGTACTTC. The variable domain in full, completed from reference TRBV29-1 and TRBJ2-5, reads SAVISQKPSRDICQRGTSLTIQCQVDSQVTMMFWYRQQPGQSLTLIATANQGSEATYESGFVIDKFPISRPNLTFSTLTVSNMSPEDSSIYLCSVEGHETQYFGPGTRLLVL.

In nucleotides, the CDR3 is TGCAGTGCTAGAGATTTAGCGGGAGGGGCAGATACGCAGTATTTT. Protein product: CSARDLAGGADTQYF. The chain employs TRBV20-1 and TRBJ2-3; TRBD2 aligns across 11 bases. Germline V CDR1 and CDR2: DFQATT, SNEGSKA (reference sequence). CDR3 length: 15 amino acids. After removal of 0 bases from V and 4 bases from J, the junction contained 3 bases not matched to a gene.

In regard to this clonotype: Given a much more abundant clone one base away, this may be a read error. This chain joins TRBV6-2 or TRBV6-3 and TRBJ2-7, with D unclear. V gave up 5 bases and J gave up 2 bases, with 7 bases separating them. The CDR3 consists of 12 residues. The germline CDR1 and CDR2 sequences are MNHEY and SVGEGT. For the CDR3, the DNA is TGTGCCAGCAGTGCAACGACCTACGAGCAGTACTTC. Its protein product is CASSATTYEQYF.

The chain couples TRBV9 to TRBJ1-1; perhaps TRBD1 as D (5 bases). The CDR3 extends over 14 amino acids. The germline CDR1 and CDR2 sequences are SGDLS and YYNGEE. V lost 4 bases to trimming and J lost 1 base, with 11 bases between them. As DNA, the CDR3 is TGTGCCAGCAGCCGGGGACGCCAGAACACTGAAGCTTTCTTT. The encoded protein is CASSRGRQNTEAFF.

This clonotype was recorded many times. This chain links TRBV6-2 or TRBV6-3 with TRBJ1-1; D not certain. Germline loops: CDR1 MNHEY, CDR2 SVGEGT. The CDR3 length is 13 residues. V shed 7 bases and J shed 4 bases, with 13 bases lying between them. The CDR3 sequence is CASILTPRTEAFF. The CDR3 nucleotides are TGTGCCAGCATCCTCACGCCTCGCACTGAAGCTTTCTTT.

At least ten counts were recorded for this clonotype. CDR3: CASSHWGSGANVLTF. The CDR3 region has the DNA TGTGCCAGCAGCCATTGGGGCTCTGGGGCCAACGTCCTGACTTTC. V gene TRBV3-1 combines with J gene TRBJ2-6; D is uncertain. The CDR3 runs to 15 residues. Germline V lookup: CDR1 LGHDT, CDR2 YNNKEL (reference sequence). V lost 3 bases and J lost 0, with 6 bases in between.

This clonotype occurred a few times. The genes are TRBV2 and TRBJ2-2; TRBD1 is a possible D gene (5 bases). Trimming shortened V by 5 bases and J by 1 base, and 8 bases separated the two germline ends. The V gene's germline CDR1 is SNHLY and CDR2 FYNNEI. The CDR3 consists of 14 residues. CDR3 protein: CASSRGQNTGELFF. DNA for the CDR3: TGTGCCAGCAGTCGAGGACAGAACACCGGGGAGCTGTTTTTT.

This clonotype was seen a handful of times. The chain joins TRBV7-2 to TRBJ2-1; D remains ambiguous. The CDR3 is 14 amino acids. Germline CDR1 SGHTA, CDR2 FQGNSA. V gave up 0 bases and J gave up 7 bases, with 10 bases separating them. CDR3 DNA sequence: TGTGCCAGCAGCTTAGCGAACAGTTGGAATGAGCAGTTCTTC. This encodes CASSLANSWNEQFF.

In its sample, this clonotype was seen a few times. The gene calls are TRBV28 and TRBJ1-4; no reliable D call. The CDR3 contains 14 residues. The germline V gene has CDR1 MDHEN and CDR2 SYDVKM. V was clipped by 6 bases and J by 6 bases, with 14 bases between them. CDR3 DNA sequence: TGTGCCAGCAGGGGTGGAGCGGGAGATGAAAAACTGTTTTTT. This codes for CASRGGAGDEKLFF.